This T cell receptor (beta chain) was sequenced for a study of blood T cell repertoires in COVID-19. Germline CDR1 is SQVTM and CDR2 is ANQGSEA. V was shortened by 1 base and J by 1 base, with 13 bases between the two germline ends. There are 16 residues in the CDR3. Clones were sequenced by immunoSEQ multiplex PCR, and TCRdb holds only the in-frame ones, with some missing. The sample holds fewer than 50,000 clones; 70% to 90% are singletons and the top ten take more than 4.5%. Sequencing was performed on peripheral blood. The TCR sequence derives from a man aged 60 to 75 with COVID-19, enrolled during active disease. J is TRBJ2-2 and V is TRBV29-1; tentative D call: TRBD2 (5 bases). Here the CDR3 reads CSVEGGPGLNTGELFF. The CDR3 nucleotides are TGCAGCGTTGAAGGCGGGCCAGGACTGAACACCGGGGAGCTGTTTTTT.